Listed here are 12 T cell receptor beta chains from one sample, sequenced in a study of blood T cell repertoires in COVID-19 (dated by TCRdb to 2018 to 2021). Library preparation used the immunoSEQ multiplex PCR assay. TCRdb carries this immuneACCESS record with in-frame sequences only. Its versions omit some clonotypes, under half of them owing to an unresolved V gene in the studies checked, with the rest unexplained. The sample table records 300,000 to 450,000 clones; more than 75% of these occur just once. The ten largest clones take up more than 1% of the sample. The material sequenced was PBMCs or T cells enriched from blood (not recorded which). Receptor source: a woman aged 18-29 years who had recovered from COVID-19.

The rearrangement joins TRBV7-9 to TRBJ1-6, with D hard to call. Trimming removed 3 bases from V and 10 bases from J, with 13 bases in between. The CDR3 spans 14 residues. Per germline, CDR1 SEHNR and CDR2 FQNEAQ (reference sequence). The chain's CDR3 is CASSFDDSGSPLHF. CDR3 nucleotides: TGTGCCAGCAGCTTCGACGACTCGGGGTCACCCCTCCACTTT.

V usage is TRBV10-2 and J usage is TRBJ2-7; 10 bases line up with TRBD1. J gave up 4 bases and V 2 bases, and 2 bases lay outside the gene matches. In germline, CDR1 is WSHSY, CDR2 SAAADI. The CDR3 extends over 14 amino acids. The CDR3: CASSEGQGVYEQYF. DNA for the CDR3: TGCGCCAGCAGTGAGGGACAGGGGGTTTACGAGCAGTACTTC.

To note about this clone: The junction and the germline gene differ at one end; a read error may be behind it. V usage is TRBV6-4 and J usage is TRBJ2-1; D ambiguous. The CDR3 has 16 amino acids. Germline CDR1 MRHNA, CDR2 SNTAGT. CDR3 nucleotide sequence: TGTGCCAGCAGTGAGTCAGGTCAAGCTGAATACAGTGAGCAGTTCTTC. Translating gives CASSESGQAEYSEQFF.

The genes are TRBV9 and TRBJ2-1; a weak D match, TRBD2 (6 bases). The CDR3 extends over 16 amino acids. Germline CDR1 SGDLS, CDR2 YYNGEE. The ends were cut back, 0 bases at V and 0 bases at J, with 10 bases in the middle. The CDR3 coding sequence is TGTGCCAGCAGCGTAGGCGGGGCCGGCTCCTACAATGAGCAGTTCTTC. It translates to CASSVGGAGSYNEQFF.

This chain uses TRBV29-1 with TRBJ2-7, with D possibly being TRBD1 (6 bases). V was pared by 6 bases and J by 2 bases, with 14 bases between. This CDR3 spans 13 amino acids. Germline V lookup: CDR1 SQVTM, CDR2 ANQGSEA. The CDR3 here is CSVSTGTTYEQYF. CDR3 bases: TGCAGCGTGAGTACCGGGACAACCTACGAGCAGTACTTC.

This clone was counted many times. The V gene is TRBV10-3, the J gene TRBJ2-3, with TRBD1 identical over 10 bases. The V and J ends lost 0 bases and 4 bases, in that order; junction bases with no gene match: 4. The CDR3 extends over 16 amino acids. The germline V gene has CDR1 ENHRY and CDR2 SYGVKD. The CDR3 sequence is CAISESPGQGSDTQYF. DNA of the CDR3: TGTGCCATCAGTGAGTCGCCGGGACAGGGGTCAGATACGCAGTATTTT.

The chain is built from TRBV4-3 and TRBJ2-1, with 7 positions matching TRBD1. Unmatched junction bases numbered 2, after V lost 0 bases and J lost 0 bases. CDR3 size: 16 residues. Germline V gene lookup returns CDR1 LGHNA and CDR2 YSLEER. DNA of the CDR3: TGCGCCAGCAGCCAAGATTACAGGGGCTCCTACAATGAGCAGTTCTTC. It specifies CASSQDYRGSYNEQFF.

This rearrangement joins TRBV2 to TRBJ2-5; TRBD2 is a possible D gene (5 bases). CDR1 and CDR2 (germline): SNHLY, FYNNEI. The CDR3 is 13 residues long. Trimming took off 4 bases at V and 4 bases at J, with 10 bases between the two ends. In DNA, the CDR3 is TGTGCCAGCAGTGGGGAGAGGACAGAGACCCAGTACTTC. Its translation: CASSGERTETQYF.

The rearrangement links TRBV4-2 to TRBJ2-1; perhaps TRBD1 as D (6 bases). V was trimmed by 0 bases and J by 4 bases, leaving 16 bases between them. CDR1 is LGHNA and CDR2 is YNFKEQ in the germline V gene. The CDR3 has 17 residues. CDR3: CASSQDRPPGDYNEQFF. The CDR3 DNA reads as TGTGCCAGCAGCCAAGATAGGCCACCAGGGGATTACAATGAGCAGTTCTTC.

Details on this clone: One junction end does not reproduce the germline sequence, and a read error may be involved. The chain joins TRBV4-3 to TRBJ2-5; D is possibly TRBD1 (6 bases). The CDR3 loop spans 12 amino acids. Germline lookup yields CDR1 LGHNA and CDR2 YSLEER. As DNA, the CDR3 is TGCGCCAGCAGCCAAGATTCAGGGGCCCATTACTTC. This sequence encodes CASSQDSGAHYF.

This chain links TRBV30 with TRBJ2-7; possibly TRBD1 for D (6 bases). From germline, CDR1 is GTSNPN and CDR2 SVGIG (reference sequence). This CDR3 has 12 residues. Between the trimmed V and J ends, which lost 5 bases and 5 bases, there was a span of 13 bases. CDR3 nucleotides: TGTGCCTGGGCCCAAACAGGGAACGAGCAGTACTTC. Protein: CAWAQTGNEQYF. Full variable domain (missing parts from reference TRBV30 and TRBJ2-7): SQTIHQWPATLVQPVGSPLSLECTVEGTSNPNLYWYRQAAGRGLQLLFYSVGIGQISSEVPQNLSASRPQDRQFILSSKKLLLSDSGFYLCAWAQTGNEQYFGPGTRLTVT.

V is TRBV19 and J is TRBJ1-2; D is possibly TRBD1 (5 bases). V was cut by 5 bases and J by 8 bases, with 12 bases left in between. The CDR3 runs 12 residues. Germline CDR1 and CDR2: LNHDA and SQIVND (reference sequence). This CDR3 is CASSPTQEGYTF. DNA of the CDR3: TGTGCCAGTAGTCCGACACAGGAGGGCTACACCTTC.